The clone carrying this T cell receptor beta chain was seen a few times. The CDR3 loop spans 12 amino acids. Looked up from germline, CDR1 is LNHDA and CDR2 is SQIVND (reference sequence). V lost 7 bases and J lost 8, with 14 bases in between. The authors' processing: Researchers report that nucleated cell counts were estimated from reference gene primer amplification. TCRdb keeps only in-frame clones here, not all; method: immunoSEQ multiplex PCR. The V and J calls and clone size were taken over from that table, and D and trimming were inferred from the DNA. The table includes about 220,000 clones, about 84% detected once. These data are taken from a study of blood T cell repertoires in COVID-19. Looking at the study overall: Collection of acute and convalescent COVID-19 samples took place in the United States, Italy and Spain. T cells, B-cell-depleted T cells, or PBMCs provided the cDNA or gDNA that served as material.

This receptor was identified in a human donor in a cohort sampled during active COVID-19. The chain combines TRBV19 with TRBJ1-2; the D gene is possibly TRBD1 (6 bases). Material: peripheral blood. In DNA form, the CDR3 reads TGTGCCAGTAATTTGGCAGGGGTGGGCTACACCTTC. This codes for CASNLAGVGYTF.